One and the same sample provided the 26 T cell receptor beta chains below, sequenced in a study of blood T cell repertoires in COVID-19. Method: immunoSEQ multiplex PCR; TCRdb's copy keeps in-frame clones and lacks some. The sample has approximately 130,000 clones; more than 80% are singletons. Specimen: peripheral blood. These receptors were collected from a human donor in a cohort sampled during active COVID-19.

V and J are TRBV10-3 and TRBJ2-5; TRBD2 aligns across 14 bases. The J segment lost 1 base and the V segment lost 0 bases, leaving 4 bases of the junction unmatched. Germline-derived CDR1 and CDR2 are ENHRY and SYGVKD. The CDR3 spans 18 residues. Written as DNA, the CDR3 is TGTGCCATCAGTGAGTCTGGACTAGCGGGAGGAGCCCAAGAGACCCAGTACTTC. This encodes CAISESGLAGGAQETQYF.

V usage is TRBV24-1 and J usage is TRBJ1-5, with D perhaps matching TRBD1 (6 bases). The V end was cut by 9 bases, the J end by 0 bases, with 14 bases between. CDR3 length equals 15 residues. The germline V gene encodes CDR1 KGHDR and CDR2 SFDVKD. CDR3 in amino acids: CATSLPGDSNQPQHF. The DNA of the CDR3 is TGTGCCACCTCGCTGCCAGGGGATAGCAATCAGCCCCAGCATTTT.

This rearrangement joins TRBV5-1 to TRBJ2-4, with TRBD2 as a possible D gene (6 bases). This CDR3 has 14 amino acids. The V end lost 4 bases, the J end lost 10 bases, and 18 bases lay between the germline ends. In germline, CDR1 is SGHRS, CDR2 YFSETQ. The CDR3 loop is CASSRRRDSNIQYF. The CDR3 bases are TGCGCCAGCAGCCGGCGCCGGGACTCGAATATTCAGTACTTC.

V is TRBV7-6 and J is TRBJ2-5, with 7 bases matching TRBD1. Germline loops: CDR1 SGHVS, CDR2 FNYEAQ. CDR3 length equals 16 residues. V gave up 5 bases and J gave up 1 base; unmatched junction bases: 10. The CDR3 bases are TGTGCCAGCAGCCTCCTAGGGACAGCCACCCAAGAGACCCAGTACTTC. It is translated as CASSLLGTATQETQYF.

The rearrangement uses TRBV7-2 and TRBJ1-2; TRBD1 aligns across 9 bases. There are 16 residues in the CDR3. The germline V gene has CDR1 SGHTA and CDR2 FQGNSA. V shed 4 bases, J shed 8 bases, and the junction held 14 bases outside the gene matches. As DNA, the CDR3 is TGTGCCAGCAGCTCCCGGGACAGGGTTTCAGTGAAGGGCTACACCTTC. Translated: CASSSRDRVSVKGYTF.

The chain carries TRBV6-5 and TRBJ2-1; a weak D match, TRBD2 (5 bases). Germline lookup yields CDR1 MNHEY and CDR2 SVGAGI. V dropped 5 bases and J dropped 9 bases, with 14 bases sitting between them. This CDR3 is 13 amino acids long. The CDR3 loop reads CASSPGLRPEQFF. The DNA for the CDR3 is TGTGCCAGCAGTCCCGGACTCCGACCTGAGCAGTTCTTC.

The CDR3 region is CASSLGYGGRETQYF. As DNA, the CDR3 is TGTGCCAGCAGCTTAGGGTATGGGGGCCGAGAGACCCAGTACTTC. The chain recombines TRBV7-9 with TRBJ2-5, with D maybe TRBD1 (6 bases). The CDR3 runs 15 residues. Per the germline V gene, CDR1 is SEHNR and CDR2 is FQNEAQ (reference sequence). V was clipped by 1 base and J by 4 bases, with 13 bases between them.

The chain combines TRBV24-1 with TRBJ1-5, with D uncertain. Trimming pared 4 bases from V and 5 bases from J, leaving 11 bases between. The CDR3 loop spans 14 amino acids. CDR1 and CDR2 (germline): KGHDR, SFDVKD. CDR3 sequence: CATSEPDGYQPQHF. In DNA, the CDR3 is TGTGCCACCAGTGAACCCGACGGGTATCAGCCCCAGCATTTT.

As concerns this clone: Other DNA sequences in this specimen translate into the identical CDR3. This rearrangement joins TRBV19 to TRBJ1-5, with TRBD1 matching 8 bases. Germline V CDR1 and CDR2: LNHDA, SQIVND (reference sequence). CDR3 length: 15 amino acids. After removal of 4 bases from V and 1 base from J, the junction contained 3 bases not matched to a gene. For the CDR3, the DNA is TGTGCCAGTAGTACCTCAGGGGGCAGCAATCAGCCCCAGCATTTT. This sequence encodes CASSTSGGSNQPQHF.

Regarding this clone: The CDR3 carries no conserved terminal phenylalanine or tryptophan, so it likely arises from a read error. It is unclear where the CDR3 begins or ends on the DNA, so no DNA is shown, and the CDR3 is as TCRdb lists it. This chain uses TRBV24-1 with TRBJ2-7; the listed D gene, TRBD2, was not tested against the DNA. With termini counted, the CDR3 has 8 amino acids. Germline CDR1 and CDR2: KGHDR and SFDVKD. CDR3 region: CATREVFA.

The CDR3 reads CSAHDRFELFF. The DNA of the CDR3 is TGCAGTGCTCATGACAGGTTTGAACTGTTTTTT. This chain joins TRBV20-1 and TRBJ1-4; maybe TRBD1 (6 bases). Germline V gene lookup returns CDR1 DFQATT and CDR2 SNEGSKA (reference sequence). Trimming stripped 5 bases from V and 12 bases from J, with 13 bases between. The CDR3 is made up of 11 amino acids.

The sample holds a few counts of this clone. V and J are TRBV6-5 and TRBJ2-7; 7 bases are a match to TRBD1. V trimming: 5 bases; J trimming: 0 bases; junction bases outside the gene matches: 7. Germline values: CDR1 MNHEY, CDR2 SVGAGI. The CDR3 extends over 15 amino acids. The CDR3 spells CASSPRQGFSYEQYV. The DNA of the CDR3 is TGTGCCAGCAGTCCACGACAGGGCTTCTCCTACGAGCAGTACGTC.

This chain joins TRBV24-1 and TRBJ1-3; no reliable D call. Trimming cost V 7 bases and J 4 bases, with 10 bases left between them. The CDR3 is made up of 13 amino acids. Germline V gene data show CDR1 as KGHDR and CDR2 as SFDVKD. The CDR3 region is CATRYEQGNTIYF. The CDR3 DNA is TGTGCCACCAGGTATGAACAGGGAAACACCATATATTTT.

This clone was counted a few times. The gene calls are TRBV20-1 and TRBJ2-1; D is undetermined. The V gene lost 6 bases and the J gene lost 10 bases, with 13 bases spanning the gap. In germline, CDR1 is DFQATT, CDR2 SNEGSKA (reference sequence). The CDR3 totals 11 residues. The CDR3 DNA follows: TGCAGTGCGCGAAGGTCGCGGGAGCAGTTCTTC. Its protein is CSARRSREQFF.

CDR3 region: CATSRVTGTGGLGYTF. The CDR3, as DNA: TGTGCCACCAGCAGAGTCACCGGGACAGGGGGTCTTGGCTACACCTTC. The V and J genes are TRBV15 and TRBJ1-2, with 11 positions matching TRBD1. The CDR3 length is 16 residues. V lost 1 base and J lost 7; bases outside the gene matches: 8. CDR1 and CDR2 (germline): LNHNV, YYDKDF (reference sequence).

The J gene is TRBJ2-7, the V gene TRBV5-1; 9 bases map to TRBD1. The ends lost 4 bases at V and 4 bases at J; junction bases unmatched: 9. CDR1 is SGHRS, CDR2 YFSETQ, per germline. CDR3 length: 15 amino acids. The CDR3 coding sequence is TGCGCCAGCAGCGCGGGACGGGGACAGGGTTACGAGCAGTACTTC. Amino acid sequence: CASSAGRGQGYEQYF.

The CDR3 sequence: CASSLAPRELADTQYF. The CDR3 nucleotides read TGCGCCAGCAGCTTGGCCCCGCGGGAGTTGGCAGATACGCAGTATTTT. V gene TRBV5-1 combines with J gene TRBJ2-3; 7 positions agree with TRBD2. The CDR3 is 16 amino acids. V lost 0 bases to trimming and J lost 4 bases; unmatched junction nucleotides: 8. Germline V gene lookup returns CDR1 SGHRS and CDR2 YFSETQ.

V gene TRBV4-3 combines with J gene TRBJ2-1, with a weak D call TRBD1 (6 bases). Trimming removed 3 bases at V and 3 bases at J, with 21 bases between. The V gene's germline CDR1 is LGHNA and CDR2 YSLEER. The CDR3 totals 18 residues. DNA of the CDR3: TGCGCCAGCAGCCAGAGGGTGGGGGCCAGCCCTCACTACAATGAGCAGTTCTTC. The encoded protein is CASSQRVGASPHYNEQFF.

The chain is built from TRBV9 and TRBJ2-5; TRBD2 is a possible D gene (6 bases). The CDR3 is made up of 12 amino acids. Deletions cut 7 bases from V and 2 bases from J, with 9 bases between. The germline V gene encodes CDR1 SGDLS and CDR2 YYNGEE. The CDR3 sequence is CASAGNQETQYF. CDR3 DNA: TGTGCCAGCGCGGGGAATCAAGAGACCCAGTACTTC.

J is TRBJ2-3 and V is TRBV3-1 (or the pseudogene TRBV3-2), with 13 positions matching TRBD2. The CDR3 loop spans 16 amino acids. V dropped 4 bases and J dropped 5; count of bases not matched to a gene: 6. The germline CDR1 and CDR2 sequences are LGHDT and YNNKEL (reference sequence). Here the CDR3 DNA reads TGTGCCAGCAGCCTTGGACTAGCGGGAGATAAAGATACGCAGTATTTT. Protein: CASSLGLAGDKDTQYF.

The V call is TRBV28, the J call TRBJ1-5, with a possible D match to TRBD1 (5 bases). Per germline, CDR1 MDHEN and CDR2 SYDVKM. The V and J ends lost 8 bases and 1 base respectively, with 18 bases between them. CDR3 length: 16 amino acids. The CDR3 DNA is TGTGCCAGCTCCTATTATGCGGGGGAAAGCAATCAGCCCCAGCATTTT. It translates to CASSYYAGESNQPQHF.

The J gene is TRBJ2-1, the V gene TRBV12-5; the match to TRBD2 covers 10 bases. There are 14 residues in the CDR3. Germline assignment: CDR1 LGHNT and CDR2 FRNRAP. Trimming took 1 base from V and 8 from J; bases not matched to a gene: 2. CDR3 sequence: CASGLGLAGDEQFF. CDR3 DNA sequence: TGTGCTAGTGGTTTGGGGCTAGCGGGAGATGAGCAGTTCTTC.

This CDR3 reads CASSLAGRGEQYF. CDR3 nucleotide sequence: TGTGCCAGCAGCTTGGCCGGCAGGGGCGAGCAGTACTTC. The rearrangement uses TRBV5-6 and TRBJ2-7; tentative D call: TRBD1 (6 bases). The V gene's germline CDR1 is SGHDT and CDR2 YYEEEE. The length of the CDR3 is 13 residues. V was clipped by 0 bases and J by 6 bases, with 10 bases between them.

V and J are TRBV9 and TRBJ2-2, with D perhaps matching TRBD2 (5 bases). The germline V and J ends were trimmed by 6 bases and 6 bases, with 15 bases remaining between them. The CDR3 sequence is 14 residues long. The germline CDR1 and CDR2 sequences are SGDLS and YYNGEE. The CDR3 loop reads CASKGSGRAGELFF. The CDR3 bases are TGTGCCAGCAAGGGAAGCGGAAGGGCCGGGGAGCTGTTTTTT.

The chain links TRBV5-6 to TRBJ1-6, with D maybe TRBD1 (5 bases). V was pared by 1 base and J by 9 bases, with 14 bases between. The CDR3 consists of 15 residues. Germline V CDR1 and CDR2: SGHDT, YYEEEE. The CDR3 bases are TGTGCCAGCAGCTTGAAGCCAGGGAAAGGTTCACCCCTCCACTTT. It translates to CASSLKPGKGSPLHF.

V usage is TRBV15 and J usage is TRBJ1-1, with D possibly TRBD1 on 5 matching bases. The V end was cut by 5 bases, the J end by 1 base, with 14 bases between. The V gene's germline CDR1 is LNHNV and CDR2 YYDKDF (reference sequence). The CDR3 sequence is 15 residues long. For the CDR3, the DNA is TGTGCCACCAGCCCGCGTCGGGGGGGGAACACTGAAGCTTTCTTT. Translated, it gives CATSPRRGGNTEAFF. The complete variable domain, with remaining parts taken from reference TRBV15 and TRBJ1-1, reads DAMVIQNPRYQVTQFGKPVTLSCSQTLNHNVMYWYQQKSSQAPKLLFHYYDKDFNNEADTPDNFQSRRPNTSFCFLDIRSPGLGDTAMYLCATSPRRGGNTEAFFGQGTRLTVV.